The 18 T cell receptor beta chains listed next were all sequenced from one sample in a study of cytomegalovirus exposure and HLA in healthy donors. The PCR contained 60 Vbeta and 13 Jbeta primers. Assay: immunoSEQ multiplex PCR; the TCRdb copy retains only in-frame clones and omits some. The sample shows 150,000 to 200,000 clones, 81% of them seen only once. The specimen sequenced was PBMCs. These receptors all come from a man aged 50-60 years in good health and CMV-seropositive.

The V and J genes are TRBV4-1 and TRBJ1-5; D is possibly TRBD1 (6 bases). The V gene lost 4 bases and the J gene lost 6 bases, with 16 bases spanning the gap. CDR3 length: 15 residues. Germline V gene data show CDR1 as MGHRA and CDR2 as YSYEKL. CDR3 nucleotides: TGCGCCAGCAGCCCAGAAACAGGGCGGATTCAGCCCCAGCATTTT. Its protein product is CASSPETGRIQPQHF.

The V call is TRBV7-2, the J call TRBJ2-7; 8 positions agree with TRBD2. V lost 5 bases and J lost 0; bases outside the gene matches: 6. Germline-derived CDR1 and CDR2 are SGHTA and FQGNSA. The CDR3 length is 15 residues. The CDR3 region has the DNA TGTGCCAGCAGCCCAATAGCGGGGAGCTCCTACGAGCAGTACTTC. It encodes CASSPIAGSSYEQYF.

The chain links TRBV10-3 to TRBJ2-5; a weak D match, TRBD2 (5 bases). V was pared by 8 bases and J by 5 bases, with 12 bases between. The CDR3 is 12 amino acids. CDR1 is ENHRY, CDR2 SYGVKD, per germline. The CDR3 DNA sequence: TGTGCCATCGGTAGCGCCTATGAGACCCAGTACTTC. Encoded protein: CAIGSAYETQYF.

This chain connects TRBV28 to TRBJ1-1; 10 bases are a match to TRBD1. This CDR3 comprises 15 residues. Germline V gives CDR1 MDHEN, CDR2 SYDVKM. Trimming cost V 6 bases and J 4 bases; bases outside gene matches: 8. DNA of the CDR3: TGTGCCAGCAGGGAGGGACAGGGGCTCCCCACTGAAGCTTTCTTT. Protein sequence: CASREGQGLPTEAFF.

The genes are TRBV28 and TRBJ1-6; D is ambiguous. The ends were cut back, 7 bases at V and 0 bases at J, with 10 bases in the middle. CDR3 size: 15 residues. Germline V CDR1 and CDR2: MDHEN, SYDVKM. This CDR3 reads CASTLQSSYNSPLHF. The CDR3 DNA reads TGTGCCAGCACCTTACAAAGCTCCTATAATTCACCCCTCCACTTT. Full variable domain (missing parts from reference TRBV28 and TRBJ1-6): DVKVTQSSRYLVKRTGEKVFLECVQDMDHENMFWYRQDPGLGLRLIYFSYDVKMKEKGDIPEGYSVSREKKERFSLILESASTNQTSMYLCASTLQSSYNSPLHFGNGTRLTVT.

A note on this clone: Other DNA sequences from this sample encode an identical CDR3 as well. CDR3 nucleotide sequence: TGTGCCAGCAGTTTAGGCCAGATTTACGAGCAGTACTTC. Translation gives CASSLGQIYEQYF. This rearrangement joins TRBV28 to TRBJ2-7; D is unresolved. Germline values: CDR1 MDHEN, CDR2 SYDVKM. The CDR3 has 13 amino acids. With 2 bases removed from V and 4 bases from J, the gap between germline ends came to 9 bases.

CDR3 coding DNA: TGTGCCAGCAGTTTCTATCTGGGGGCCCCCGGGGGCTACACCTTC. As protein: CASSFYLGAPGGYTF. J is TRBJ1-2 and V is TRBV27; TRBD1 is a possible D gene (6 bases). The germline V gene encodes CDR1 MNHEY and CDR2 SMNVEV (reference sequence). The CDR3 covers 15 residues. Trimming took off 3 bases at V and 8 bases at J, with 19 bases between the two ends.

V and J are TRBV6-5 and TRBJ1-1; weak D call: TRBD1 (5 bases). CDR3 size: 13 residues. Trimming stripped 5 bases from V and 8 bases from J, with 15 bases between. Per the germline V gene, CDR1 is MNHEY and CDR2 is SVGAGI. As DNA, the CDR3 is TGTGCCAGCAGTAGGGGACTTCAGGGAGAAGCTTTCTTT. Translated: CASSRGLQGEAFF.

The chain couples TRBV27 to TRBJ2-1; 7 bases are a match to TRBD2. The length of the CDR3 is 16 residues. The trim removed 7 bases at V and 1 base at J, leaving 10 bases unmatched. Germline V gene lookup returns CDR1 MNHEY and CDR2 SMNVEV (reference sequence). CDR3 in amino acids: CASTSGGRVSYNEQFF. In nucleotides, the CDR3 is TGTGCCAGCACCTCGGGAGGCAGGGTATCCTACAATGAGCAGTTCTTC.

This chain joins TRBV7-2 and TRBJ2-7; D uncertain. Germline CDR1 and CDR2: SGHTA and FQGNSA. V shed 3 bases and J shed 2 bases, with 11 bases lying between them. The length of the CDR3 is 14 residues. CDR3 DNA: TGTGCCAGCAGCTTCGGTTCCCCCCCCTACGAGCAGTACTTC. Protein: CASSFGSPPYEQYF.

The chain links TRBV2 to TRBJ2-2; D is unclear. The germline V gene encodes CDR1 SNHLY and CDR2 FYNNEI. V was cut by 5 bases and J by 0 bases, with 10 bases left in between. The CDR3 length is 15 residues. The CDR3 is CASSRQTTNTGELFF. CDR3 nucleotide sequence: TGTGCCAGCAGTCGGCAGACAACGAACACCGGGGAGCTGTTTTTT.

The V and J genes are TRBV19 and TRBJ1-4, with 8 nucleotides matching TRBD1. Germline values: CDR1 LNHDA, CDR2 SQIVND (reference sequence). J was trimmed by 7 bases and V by 5 bases; bases with no gene match: 9. The CDR3 loop spans 15 amino acids. The CDR3 sequence: CASSFPGGSSEKLFF. The CDR3, as DNA: TGTGCCAGTAGTTTCCCAGGGGGCTCGAGTGAAAAACTGTTTTTT.

This clone was observed a handful of times. The chain combines TRBV6-1 with TRBJ1-2; unclear D gene. The CDR3 runs to 15 residues. Germline CDR1 and CDR2: MNHNS and SASEGT. Trimming took off 2 bases at V and 4 bases at J, with 14 bases between the two ends. CDR3 in amino acids: CASSEPPEAVYGYTF. For the CDR3, the DNA is TGTGCCAGCAGTGAACCCCCAGAGGCAGTCTATGGCTACACCTTC.

The V call is TRBV18, the J call TRBJ1-1, with 7 bases fitting TRBD1. CDR1 KGHSH and CDR2 LQKENI come from the germline V gene. This CDR3 spans 15 amino acids. Germline trimming cut 2 bases from V and 1 base from J; bases unmatched to any gene: 4. The CDR3 DNA reads TGTGCCAGCTCACCAGACAGGGAAAGGAACACTGAAGCTTTCTTT. Translation gives CASSPDRERNTEAFF.

The V and J genes are TRBV2 and TRBJ2-7; the D gene is possibly TRBD2 (5 bases). This CDR3 has 15 residues. Trimming shortened V by 7 bases and J by 3 bases, and 19 bases separated the two germline ends. Germline V gene lookup returns CDR1 SNHLY and CDR2 FYNNEI. CDR3 nucleotide sequence: TGTGCCAGCACGCCTTACGGAGGAAAAGGCTACGAGCAGTACTTC. Protein sequence: CASTPYGGKGYEQYF.

This clone came up once. The gene calls are TRBV9 and TRBJ2-1; 8 bases align to TRBD2. The V and J ends lost 4 bases and 7 bases, in that order; junction bases with no gene match: 10. Germline CDR1 and CDR2: SGDLS and YYNGEE. The CDR3 is 15 amino acids. CDR3 amino acids: CASSPRQRERNEQFF. CDR3 DNA: TGTGCCAGCAGCCCGCGACAGCGGGAGAGGAATGAGCAGTTCTTC.

This chain uses TRBV6-1 with TRBJ1-1, with TRBD1 as a possible D gene (6 bases). CDR1 MNHNS and CDR2 SASEGT come from the germline V gene. The CDR3 covers 14 residues. V dropped 4 bases and J dropped 3 bases, with 12 bases sitting between them. The CDR3 is CASSAQGLHTEAFF. CDR3 in DNA: TGTGCCAGCAGTGCGCAGGGGCTCCACACTGAAGCTTTCTTT.

The rearrangement uses TRBV7-9 and TRBJ1-4; the D is unclear. Trimming shortened V by 4 bases and J by 6 bases, and 21 bases separated the two germline ends. Germline V lookup: CDR1 SEHNR, CDR2 FQNEAQ (reference sequence). This CDR3 spans 17 amino acids. The chain's CDR3 is CASSSPFAGIMDEKLFF. The CDR3 DNA is TGTGCCAGCAGCTCCCCTTTTGCGGGCATAATGGATGAAAAACTGTTTTTT.